The next 22 T cell receptor beta chains were all read from a single sample in a study of CD8 T cells in ankylosing spondylitis. Study-wide findings and caveats: Seemingly distinctive of ankylosing spondylitis blood was a TCR beta motif formed by eight highly homologous variants.

TCRdb analysed the 5' RACE reads with MiXCR anew, one entry per CDR3 protein. The repertoire has just under 550,000 distinct CDR3 sequences, approximately 12% of them found once; the top ten carry approximately 6.2%. The antigens of these receptors remain unknown. Sequenced input: blood, either unsorted or a sorted T cell fraction (not recorded which). These TCRs come from a male donor with ankylosing spondylitis.

This clonotype was observed a few times. The gene calls are TRBV4-2 and TRBJ2-1; weak D call: TRBD1 (6 bases). This CDR3 comprises 15 residues. The V gene's germline CDR1 is LGHNA and CDR2 YNFKEQ. Trimming took off 4 bases at V and 9 bases at J, with 19 bases between the two ends. Written as DNA, the CDR3 is TGTGCCAGCAGCCTTGCCCTAAACAGGGACGCTGAGCAGTTCTTC. Translating gives CASSLALNRDAEQFF.

The V call is TRBV20-1, the J call TRBJ2-3; a possible D gene is TRBD2 (6 bases). Per the germline V gene, CDR1 is DFQATT and CDR2 is SNEGSKA (reference sequence). The CDR3 is made up of 16 amino acids. Trimming took 4 bases from V and 4 from J, leaving 21 bases between them. The CDR3 bases are TGCAGTGCTACAGGGACTTCAGGGAGGCGCCCAGATACGCAGTATTTT. This translates into CSATGTSGRRPDTQYF.

The chain combines TRBV2 with TRBJ2-5, with D uncertain. Germline CDR1 reads SNHLY; CDR2 reads FYNNEI. The V end lost 7 bases, the J end lost 0 bases, and 12 bases lay between the germline ends. This CDR3 is built from 14 residues. The CDR3 reads CASKERRYQETQYF. The CDR3 DNA reads TGTGCCAGCAAGGAAAGGCGGTACCAAGAGACCCAGTACTTC.

The chain recombines TRBV6-1 with TRBJ1-1; tentative D call: TRBD1 (6 bases). This CDR3 region has 15 residues. V lost 6 bases to trimming and J lost 0 bases, with 14 bases between them. Per the germline V gene, CDR1 is MNHNS and CDR2 is SASEGT. CDR3 loop: CASRLSDRMNTEAFF. CDR3 DNA sequence: TGTGCCAGCAGACTTTCGGACAGAATGAACACTGAAGCTTTCTTT.

This clonotype appeared a few times. The rearrangement uses TRBV3-1 and TRBJ2-3; no firm D call. Trimming shortened V by 4 bases and J by 4 bases, and 12 bases separated the two germline ends. This CDR3 is built from 14 residues. The germline V gene has CDR1 LGHDT and CDR2 YNNKEL (reference sequence). This CDR3 reads CASSPGPTADTQYF. In DNA form, the CDR3 reads TGTGCCAGCAGCCCTGGACCGACGGCAGATACGCAGTATTTT.

The chain combines TRBV24-1 with TRBJ2-2; no clear D gene. The V end was cut by 12 bases, the J end by 3 bases, with 16 bases between. The CDR3 totals 14 residues. The germline CDR1 and CDR2 sequences are KGHDR and SFDVKD. As DNA, the CDR3 is TGTGCCGCGGCCTCTCGGGTTGACACCGGGGAGCTGTTTTTT. Amino acids: CAAASRVDTGELFF.

This clonotype has a count of ten or more. The chain carries TRBV12-3 or TRBV12-4 and TRBJ1-1, with D tentatively TRBD1 (5 bases). CDR3 length: 13 amino acids. V lost 6 bases to trimming and J lost 5 bases, with 13 bases between them. CDR3 sequence reads: CASSPQQETEAFF. CDR3 in DNA: TGTGCCAGCAGCCCACAACAGGAAACTGAAGCTTTCTTT.

The table lists this clonotype with many counts. This CDR3 is CASSPGASSYEQYF. Here the CDR3 DNA reads TGTGCCAGCAGCCCAGGGGCTAGTTCCTACGAGCAGTACTTC. V gene TRBV7-6 combines with J gene TRBJ2-7, with a possible D match to TRBD1 (6 bases). Germline CDR1 reads SGHVS; CDR2 reads FNYEAQ. The CDR3 runs 14 residues. Trimming left V 5 bases short and J 1 base short, with 12 bases between.

This chain uses TRBV20-1 with TRBJ2-7, with 14 bases fitting TRBD2. The trim removed 5 bases at V and 5 bases at J, leaving 8 bases unmatched. In germline, CDR1 is DFQATT, CDR2 SNEGSKA (reference sequence). CDR3 length equals 15 residues. The CDR3 nucleotides are TGCAGTGCTGAGACACCGGGACTAGCGGGAGACGAGCAGTACTTC. Amino acid sequence: CSAETPGLAGDEQYF.

In this sample, this clonotype turned up a few times. This chain connects TRBV3-1 to TRBJ2-1; 7 bases are shared with TRBD2. The CDR3 spans 15 residues. V shed 1 base and J 5 bases; nucleotides not matched to a gene: 5. The germline CDR1 and CDR2 sequences are LGHDT and YNNKEL (reference sequence). Written as DNA, the CDR3 is TGTGCCAGCAGCCAAGCCCTAGCGGCAAACAATGAGCAGTTCTTC. This codes for CASSQALAANNEQFF.

This clonotype was seen more than once but under ten times. This chain connects TRBV12-3 or TRBV12-4 to TRBJ2-6, with D perhaps TRBD2 (6 bases). The ends were cut back, 11 bases at V and 1 base at J, with 12 bases in the middle. This CDR3 comprises 14 residues. The CDR3 sequence: CAGGTGSGANVLTF. The CDR3 DNA sequence: TGTGCCGGCGGGACTGGTTCTGGGGCCAACGTCCTGACTTTC.

This chain joins TRBV4-1 and TRBJ1-2, with a possible D match to TRBD1 (5 bases). Germline CDR1 and CDR2: MGHRA and YSYEKL. The CDR3 length is 15 residues. Trimming took 0 bases from V and 4 from J, leaving 12 bases between them. CDR3 amino acids: CASSQEQGRGYGYTF. In DNA, the CDR3 is TGCGCCAGCAGCCAAGAGCAGGGTCGAGGCTATGGCTACACCTTC.

The chain has TRBV20-1 and TRBJ1-5; 8 nucleotides match TRBD1. Germline values: CDR1 DFQATT, CDR2 SNEGSKA (reference sequence). The V segment lost 4 bases and the J segment 5 bases; nucleotides outside the gene matches: 1. There are 12 residues in the CDR3. The CDR3 coding sequence is TGCAGTGCTATGACAGGGGATCAGCCCCAGCATTTT. Amino acids: CSAMTGDQPQHF.

The chain combines TRBV20-1 with TRBJ2-2, with 8 positions matching TRBD2. The junction had 5 bases not matched to a gene; V was cut back by 3 bases and J by 5 bases. This CDR3 is 14 amino acids long. Germline CDR1 and CDR2: DFQATT and SNEGSKA (reference sequence). The CDR3 DNA reads as TGCAGTGCTAGCGGGAGGGCTTATACCGGGGAGCTGTTTTTT. It codes for CSASGRAYTGELFF.

Only a few counts were recorded for this clonotype. This chain links TRBV11-2 with TRBJ2-7; D is perhaps TRBD2 (5 bases). V was shortened by 2 bases and J by 5 bases, with 10 bases between the two germline ends. CDR1 is SGHAT, CDR2 FQNNGV, per germline. The CDR3 consists of 13 residues. CDR3 sequence reads: CASSLTRIHEQYV. The DNA for the CDR3 is TGTGCCAGCAGCTTAACTAGAATCCACGAGCAGTACGTC.

The chain couples TRBV7-2 to TRBJ2-3, with D hard to call. This CDR3 spans 12 amino acids. The germline gives CDR1 SGHTA, CDR2 FQGNSA. V lost 3 bases, J lost 6 bases, and 7 bases lay in between. CDR3 in amino acids: CASSFLGDTQYF. In DNA, the CDR3 is TGTGCCAGCAGCTTTCTGGGGGATACGCAGTATTTT.

A few counts support this clonotype. This rearrangement joins TRBV2 to TRBJ2-7, with 9 bases fitting TRBD1. This CDR3 has 18 amino acids. Germline CDR1 is SNHLY and CDR2 is FYNNEI. The ends lost 8 bases at V and 3 bases at J; junction bases unmatched: 20. The CDR3 bases are TGTGCCAGCGAGGGAACATCCGGGACAGGGCTCCCCTTCTACGAGCAGTACGTC. Amino acid sequence: CASEGTSGTGLPFYEQYV.

The CDR3 region has the DNA TGTGCCAGCAGCGTAGGAGGGGAAAGGTATGGCTACACCTTC. Amino acid sequence: CASSVGGERYGYTF. The chain has TRBV9 and TRBJ1-2, with D perhaps TRBD1 (5 bases). Between the trimmed V and J ends, which lost 0 bases and 5 bases, there was a span of 11 bases. The CDR3 runs 14 residues. The germline V gene has CDR1 SGDLS and CDR2 YYNGEE.

This clonotype was found a few times. This chain links TRBV20-1 with TRBJ1-1; 7 bases are a match to TRBD1. This CDR3 has 16 amino acids. Per germline, CDR1 DFQATT and CDR2 SNEGSKA (reference sequence). V trimming: 0 bases; J trimming: 6 bases; junction bases outside the gene matches: 13. Here the CDR3 reads CSARDPGQSEGSEAFF. CDR3 DNA sequence: TGCAGTGCTAGAGATCCGGGACAGAGTGAGGGGTCTGAAGCTTTCTTT.

This clonotype was recorded a few times. The J gene is TRBJ2-2, the V gene TRBV7-7; D might be TRBD1 or TRBD2, each matching 5 bases. Germline-derived CDR1 and CDR2 are SSHAT and FNYEAQ (reference sequence). The V and J ends lost 7 bases and 7 bases respectively, with 16 bases between them. The CDR3 is 14 amino acids. The CDR3 here is CASTPSRGDGELFF. CDR3 DNA: TGTGCCAGCACCCCGTCGAGGGGTGACGGGGAGCTGTTTTTT.

This clonotype showed up just a few times. The chain is built from TRBV28 and TRBJ2-6; D might be TRBD2 (6 bases). The CDR3 is 15 residues long. V gave up 7 bases and J gave up 4 bases, with 14 bases separating them. Germline CDR1 is MDHEN and CDR2 is SYDVKM. CDR3 coding DNA: TGTGCCAGCACCCCCGGAGGGTCAGGGGCCAACGTCCTGACTTTC. Amino acids: CASTPGGSGANVLTF.

This chain joins TRBV2 and TRBJ2-3; possible D gene TRBD2, 5 bases. CDR1 is SNHLY and CDR2 is FYNNEI in the germline V gene. The CDR3 loop spans 15 amino acids. Trimming shortened V by 6 bases and J by 2 bases, and 15 bases separated the two germline ends. The CDR3 nucleotides are TGTGCCAGCAGGCCAGAGATTCTAGCCACAGATACGCAGTATTTT. Encoded protein: CASRPEILATDTQYF.